This TCR beta chain appears in the sequencing data of a study of blood T cell repertoires in COVID-19. Study overall: From the United States, Italy and Spain came samples of acute and convalescent COVID-19. PBMCs, B-cell-depleted T cells, or T cells provided the cDNA or gDNA that made up the material.

The CDR3 loop spans 14 amino acids. Deletions cut 5 bases from V and 5 bases from J, with 15 bases between. Germline CDR1 is MNHEY and CDR2 is SVGEGT. In the original processing: How many nucleated cells were present was estimated from reference gene primer amplification. The assay was immunoSEQ multiplex PCR, and TCRdb's table has in-frame clones only and misses some. The DNA was the basis for D and trimming; V, J and clone size are from that table. In the table there are tens of thousands of clones, approximately 80% of which are singletons. Recruited during active infection, patients (from Seattle) were subsequently followed longitudinally.

This receptor was identified in a man aged 25 to 40 with COVID-19, enrolled during active disease. The chain links TRBV6-2 or TRBV6-3 to TRBJ1-2, with D unresolved. The sequencing sample was made of peripheral blood. The DNA for the CDR3 is TGTGCCAGCAGTCCCGATCGATCGAGGTATGGCTACACCTTC. Translation gives CASSPDRSRYGYTF.